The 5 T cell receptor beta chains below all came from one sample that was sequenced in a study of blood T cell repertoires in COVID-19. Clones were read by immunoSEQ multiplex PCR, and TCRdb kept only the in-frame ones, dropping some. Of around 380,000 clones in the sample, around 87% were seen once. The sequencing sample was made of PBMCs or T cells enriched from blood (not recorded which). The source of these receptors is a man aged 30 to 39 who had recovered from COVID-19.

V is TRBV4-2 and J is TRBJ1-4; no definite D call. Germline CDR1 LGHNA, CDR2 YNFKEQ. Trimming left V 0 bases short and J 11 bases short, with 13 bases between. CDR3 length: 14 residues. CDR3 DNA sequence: TGTGCCAGCAGCCAAGACGGCGGAGCGAAGAAACTGTTTTTT. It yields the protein CASSQDGGAKKLFF.

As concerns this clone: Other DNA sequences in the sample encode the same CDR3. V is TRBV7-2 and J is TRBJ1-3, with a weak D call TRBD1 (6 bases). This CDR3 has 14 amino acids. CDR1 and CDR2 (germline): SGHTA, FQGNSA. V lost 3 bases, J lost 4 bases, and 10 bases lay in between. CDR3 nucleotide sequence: TGTGCCAGCAGCTTTCAGGGGACCGGAAACACCATATATTTT. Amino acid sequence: CASSFQGTGNTIYF.

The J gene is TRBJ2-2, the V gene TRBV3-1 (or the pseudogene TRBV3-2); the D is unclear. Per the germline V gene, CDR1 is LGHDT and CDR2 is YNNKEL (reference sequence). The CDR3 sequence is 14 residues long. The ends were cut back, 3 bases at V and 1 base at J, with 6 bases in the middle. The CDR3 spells CASSQTMNTGELFF. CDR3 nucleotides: TGTGCCAGCAGCCAGACAATGAACACCGGGGAGCTGTTTTTT.

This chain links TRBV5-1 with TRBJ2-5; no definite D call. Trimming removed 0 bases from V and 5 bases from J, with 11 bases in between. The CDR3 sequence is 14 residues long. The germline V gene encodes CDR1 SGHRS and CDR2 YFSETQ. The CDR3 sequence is CASSLAAVRETQYF. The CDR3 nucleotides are TGCGCCAGCAGCTTGGCGGCGGTTCGGGAGACCCAGTACTTC.

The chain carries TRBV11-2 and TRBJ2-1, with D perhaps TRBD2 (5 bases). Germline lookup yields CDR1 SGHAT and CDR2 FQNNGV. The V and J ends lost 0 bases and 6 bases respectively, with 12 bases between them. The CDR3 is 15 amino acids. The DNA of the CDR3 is TGTGCCAGCAGCTTAGACCGGGGAGCCTTCAATGAGCAGTTCTTC. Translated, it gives CASSLDRGAFNEQFF.